One sample yielded the 31 T cell receptor beta chains listed below, sequenced in a study of neurological immune-mediated disorders. TCRdb reanalysed the 5' RACE reads using MiXCR and keeps one entry per CDR3 protein. The repertoire holds around 69,000 distinct CDR3 sequences, with 4.5% as singletons. The sequenced material came from PBMCs. The receptors derive from a man aged 25 to 40 with multiple sclerosis.

This clonotype was counted ten times or more. The chain joins TRBV5-8 to TRBJ2-7; D is uncertain. Germline lookup yields CDR1 SGHTS and CDR2 YDEGEE. V lost 0 bases, J lost 8 bases, and 6 bases lay in between. This CDR3 comprises 11 residues. CDR3 nucleotide sequence: TGTGCCAGCAGCTTGGCCGTTAAGCAGTACTTC. Translation: CASSLAVKQYF.

In its sample, this clonotype was seen many times. The CDR3 DNA is TGCGCCAGCAGCCAAGGACAGGGCCCCTACGAGCAGTACGTC. This encodes CASSQGQGPYEQYV. The chain uses TRBV5-1 and TRBJ2-7, with TRBD1 identical over 8 bases. Per germline, CDR1 SGHRS and CDR2 YFSETQ. The CDR3 is made up of 14 amino acids. V shed 4 bases and J 2 bases; nucleotides not matched to a gene: 5.

Of note for this clonotype: This sequence may be a read error, since a much larger clone differs from it by one base. The CDR3 here is CASSPTSGEDTGELFF. The DNA for the CDR3 is TGTGCCAGCAGTCCTACTAGCGGGGAAGACACCGGGGAGCTGTTTTTT. V gene TRBV4-2 combines with J gene TRBJ2-2; 10 bases are a match to TRBD2. V shed 6 bases and J 3 bases; nucleotides not matched to a gene: 7. The CDR3 runs to 16 residues. Germline CDR1 is LGHNA and CDR2 is YNFKEQ.

This clonotype was seen at least ten times. J is TRBJ1-5 and V is TRBV15; D is uncertain. Deletions cut 0 bases from V and 9 bases from J, with 9 bases between. CDR1 LNHNV and CDR2 YYDKDF come from the germline V gene (reference sequence). The CDR3 spans 13 residues. The CDR3 region has the DNA TGTGCCACCAGCAGAGATAGGCAAGCGCCCCAGCATTTT. Amino acids: CATSRDRQAPQHF.

In its sample, this clonotype was seen many times. The chain employs TRBV5-6 and TRBJ2-1; no firm D call. Germline V gene data show CDR1 as SGHDT and CDR2 as YYEEEE. V dropped 0 bases and J dropped 2 bases, with 12 bases sitting between them. The CDR3 contains 16 residues. The CDR3 sequence is CASSLAMGKAYNEQFF. DNA for the CDR3: TGTGCCAGCAGCTTGGCGATGGGTAAAGCCTACAATGAGCAGTTCTTC. Supplemented by reference TRBV5-6 and TRBJ2-1, the full variable domain reads DAGVTQSPTHLIKTRGQQVTLRCSPKSGHDTVSWYQQALGQGPQFIFQYYEEEERQRGNFPDRFSGHQFPNYSSELNVNALLLGDSALYLCASSLAMGKAYNEQFFGPGTRLTVL.

The V gene is TRBV6-6, the J gene TRBJ2-3; 9 nucleotides match TRBD1. CDR1 and CDR2 from the germline V gene are MNHNY and SVGAGI (reference sequence). CDR3 length equals 15 residues. Trimming took 6 bases from V and 4 from J; bases not matched to a gene: 8. CDR3 bases: TGTGCCAGCAGAAAGAGGGACAGGGTCGCAGATACGCAGTATTTT. Translated, it gives CASRKRDRVADTQYF.

The chain is built from TRBV7-9 and TRBJ2-1; weak D call: TRBD1 (5 bases). The CDR3 is 15 amino acids. Germline V gene sequence: CDR1 SEHNR, CDR2 FQNEAQ (reference sequence). The V gene lost 5 bases and the J gene lost 8 bases, with 19 bases spanning the gap. The CDR3 loop is CASSLGLAGPHEQFF. The CDR3, as DNA: TGTGCCAGCAGCCTAGGTTTAGCAGGGCCCCATGAGCAGTTCTTC. The full variable domain, with the rest looked up from reference TRBV7-9 and TRBJ2-1, is DTGVSQNPRHKITKRGQNVTFRCDPISEHNRLYWYRQTLGQGPEFLTYFQNEAQLEKSRLLSDRFSAERPKGSFSTLEIQRTEQGDSAMYLCASSLGLAGPHEQFFGPGTRLTVL.

At least ten counts were recorded for this clonotype. V usage is TRBV5-1 and J usage is TRBJ1-2; 7 bases match TRBD1. V trimming: 3 bases; J trimming: 4 bases; junction bases outside the gene matches: 6. The germline gives CDR1 SGHRS, CDR2 YFSETQ. The CDR3 has 14 amino acids. The CDR3 bases are TGCGCCAGCAGCTCGACAGGGCTTACCTATGGCTACACCTTC. It is translated as CASSSTGLTYGYTF. Full variable domain (rest looked up from reference TRBV5-1 and TRBJ1-2): KAGVTQTPRYLIKTRGQQVTLSCSPISGHRSVSWYQQTPGQGLQFLFEYFSETQRNKGNFPGRFSGRQFSNSRSEMNVSTLELGDSALYLCASSSTGLTYGYTFGSGTRLTVV.

This clonotype was counted between two and nine times. The V and J genes are TRBV30 and TRBJ2-2; perhaps TRBD1 as D (5 bases). Germline assignment: CDR1 GTSNPN and CDR2 SVGIG (reference sequence). This CDR3 has 13 amino acids. V was shortened by 4 bases and J by 4 bases, with 10 bases between the two germline ends. The CDR3 nucleotides are TGTGCCTGGAACCATCAGGGCACCGGGGAGCTGTTTTTT. It yields the protein CAWNHQGTGELFF.

This clonotype showed up many times. V and J are TRBV20-1 and TRBJ1-1, with D possibly being TRBD1 (6 bases). This CDR3 contains 14 residues. Germline V gives CDR1 DFQATT, CDR2 SNEGSKA (reference sequence). Trimming pared 0 bases from V and 7 bases from J, leaving 15 bases between. CDR3 loop: CSAREYPDSLEAFF. The CDR3 coding sequence is TGCAGTGCTAGAGAGTACCCGGACAGCCTTGAAGCTTTCTTT.

This clonotype was recorded at least ten times. V usage is TRBV4-1 and J usage is TRBJ1-1, with D perhaps matching TRBD1 (5 bases). V was trimmed by 4 bases and J by 6 bases, leaving 21 bases between them. In germline, CDR1 is MGHRA, CDR2 YSYEKL. The CDR3 is 16 amino acids. The CDR3 sequence is CASSRTKGWGIAEAFF. DNA of the CDR3: TGCGCCAGCAGCCGAACTAAGGGGTGGGGTATCGCTGAAGCTTTCTTT.

This clonotype has ten or more counts. The gene calls are TRBV29-1 and TRBJ1-3, with D hard to call. The CDR3 length is 14 residues. Germline-derived CDR1 and CDR2 are SQVTM and ANQGSEA. V was trimmed by 1 base and J by 4 bases, leaving 11 bases between them. CDR3 coding DNA: TGCAGCGTTGAAGGAGGAAAGTTCGGAAACACCATATATTTT. Protein product: CSVEGGKFGNTIYF.

This clonotype was seen many times. The chain uses TRBV11-2 and TRBJ2-1; D perhaps matches TRBD2 (5 bases). In germline, CDR1 is SGHAT, CDR2 FQNNGV. Trimming stripped 4 bases from V and 7 bases from J, with 17 bases between. The CDR3 loop spans 15 amino acids. CDR3 DNA: TGTGCCAGCAGCTCCGAAGGACTGGGCGGGAATGAGCAGTTCTTC. It codes for CASSSEGLGGNEQFF. The complete variable domain, with remaining parts taken from reference TRBV11-2 and TRBJ2-1, reads EAGVAQSPRYKIIEKRQSVAFWCNPISGHATLYWYQQILGQGPKLLIQFQNNGVVDDSQLPKDRFSAERLKGVDSTLKIQPAKLEDSAVYLCASSSEGLGGNEQFFGPGTRLTVL.

The rearrangement uses TRBV3-1 and TRBJ1-5, with no clear D. V was shortened by 0 bases and J by 6 bases, with 15 bases between the two germline ends. Germline loops: CDR1 LGHDT, CDR2 YNNKEL (reference sequence). This CDR3 region has 16 residues. The CDR3 DNA sequence: TGTGCCAGCAGCCAAGATGTGGGAGGAGGGCCTCAGCCCCAGCATTTT. It encodes CASSQDVGGGPQPQHF.

The genes are TRBV3-1 and TRBJ1-5; D remains ambiguous. The CDR3 is made up of 17 amino acids. CDR1 LGHDT and CDR2 YNNKEL come from the germline V gene (reference sequence). V gave up 4 bases and J gave up 5 bases, with 21 bases separating them. The CDR3: CASSPRHSPMGYQPQHF. The CDR3, as DNA: TGTGCCAGCAGCCCACGCCATTCCCCTATGGGCTATCAGCCCCAGCATTTT.

This clonotype has only a few counts. The chain carries TRBV24-1 and TRBJ1-1; tentative D call: TRBD1 (5 bases). Germline lookup yields CDR1 KGHDR and CDR2 SFDVKD. The V end lost 9 bases, the J end lost 2 bases, and 12 bases lay between the germline ends. This CDR3 contains 13 residues. CDR3 protein: CATLGRNNTEAFF. DNA of the CDR3: TGTGCCACCCTGGGACGGAACAACACTGAAGCTTTCTTT.

Ten or more counts support this clonotype. In DNA form, the CDR3 reads TGCAGTGCTAGAGTGAGGCAGGCCTACCATTACAATGAGCAGTTCTTC. This translates into CSARVRQAYHYNEQFF. The chain combines TRBV20-1 with TRBJ2-1; D unresolved. CDR1 and CDR2 from the germline V gene are DFQATT and SNEGSKA (reference sequence). V was shortened by 1 base and J by 4 bases, with 17 bases between the two germline ends. The CDR3 consists of 16 residues.

This clonotype was detected many times. The V call is TRBV7-9, the J call TRBJ2-7; D may be TRBD1 (6 bases). Germline V gene data show CDR1 as SEHNR and CDR2 as FQNEAQ (reference sequence). Trimming removed 5 bases at V and 3 bases at J, with 8 bases between. This CDR3 region has 12 residues. The CDR3 here is CASSRDIYEQYV. The CDR3 coding sequence is TGTGCCAGCAGCCGGGACATCTACGAGCAGTACGTC.

At least ten counts were recorded for this clonotype. The chain combines TRBV12-3 or TRBV12-4 with TRBJ1-2, with D uncertain. The CDR3 extends over 12 amino acids. Trimming pared 5 bases from V and 2 bases from J, leaving 6 bases between. The CDR3 region is CASSTWNYGYTF. The CDR3 DNA reads TGTGCCAGCAGTACTTGGAACTATGGCTACACCTTC.

This chain uses TRBV4-1 with TRBJ1-5; a possible D gene is TRBD1 (5 bases). The length of the CDR3 is 14 residues. V shed 4 bases and J shed 9 bases, with 16 bases lying between them. Looked up from germline, CDR1 is MGHRA and CDR2 is YSYEKL. The CDR3 loop reads CASSPRDGGWPQHF. In nucleotides, the CDR3 is TGCGCCAGCAGCCCCCGGGACGGGGGGTGGCCCCAGCATTTT.

This clonotype was picked up many times. The CDR3 here is CASSYNPGIYGYTF. CDR3 bases: TGTGCCAGCAGTTATAACCCAGGGATCTATGGCTACACCTTC. The genes are TRBV6-5 and TRBJ1-2; tentative D call: TRBD1 (5 bases). Trimming left V 3 bases short and J 4 bases short, with 12 bases between. CDR1 is MNHEY and CDR2 is SVGAGI in the germline V gene. This CDR3 comprises 14 residues.

This clonotype showed up many times. The chain couples TRBV12-3 or TRBV12-4 to TRBJ2-5, with 7 bases identical to TRBD1. The CDR3 is made up of 14 amino acids. V lost 6 bases and J lost 3; bases outside the gene matches: 7. The CDR3 DNA sequence: TGTGCCAGCAGGCTAGACAGGGAGAAAGAGACCCAGTACTTC. This encodes CASRLDREKETQYF.

This clonotype has at least ten counts. The chain couples TRBV6-1 to TRBJ1-1; tentative D call: TRBD1 (6 bases). Germline assignment: CDR1 MNHNS and CDR2 SASEGT. V was cut by 4 bases and J by 5 bases, with 8 bases left in between. The CDR3 is made up of 12 amino acids. CDR3 sequence: CASSGQGTEAFF. DNA of the CDR3: TGTGCCAGCAGTGGCCAGGGGACTGAAGCTTTCTTT.

This clonotype occurred many times. The V call is TRBV2, the J call TRBJ2-5, with 7 bases that match TRBD2. V was pared by 7 bases and J by 4 bases, with 9 bases of the junction left unmatched. This CDR3 spans 14 amino acids. Germline V lookup: CDR1 SNHLY, CDR2 FYNNEI. The CDR3, as DNA: TGTGCCAGCACCCCCAAGGCGGGGGTAGAGACCCAGTACTTC. It codes for CASTPKAGVETQYF.

This clonotype was detected many times. The rearrangement joins TRBV6-5 to TRBJ1-2; D gene unclear. This CDR3 spans 13 amino acids. Germline V gene lookup returns CDR1 MNHEY and CDR2 SVGAGI. Trimming removed 10 bases from V and 1 base from J, with 13 bases in between. CDR3 DNA: TGTGCCACCCAACCTCGTGTTAACTATGGCTACACCTTC. Translation gives CATQPRVNYGYTF.

Only a few counts were recorded for this clonotype. The chain combines TRBV19 with TRBJ2-2; D is ambiguous. The CDR3 sequence is 12 residues long. Germline CDR1 reads LNHDA; CDR2 reads SQIVND (reference sequence). With 3 bases removed from V and 5 bases from J, the gap between germline ends came to 4 bases. In DNA, the CDR3 is TGTGCCAGTAGTATCTTAACCGGGGAGCTGTTTTTT. It codes for CASSILTGELFF.

This clonotype was seen repeatedly, ten times or more. This sequence joins TRBV29-1 and TRBJ2-7; D is uncertain. The CDR3 covers 13 residues. Trimming shortened V by 8 bases and J by 0 bases, and 14 bases separated the two germline ends. Germline V CDR1 and CDR2: SQVTM, ANQGSEA. The CDR3, as DNA: TGCAGCATCTTCGGACCCCTCTCCTACGAGCAGTACTTC. Protein sequence: CSIFGPLSYEQYF.

The sample holds many counts of this clonotype. The chain links TRBV12-3 or TRBV12-4 to TRBJ2-2, with TRBD2 identical over 10 bases. Unmatched junction bases numbered 7, after V lost 5 bases and J lost 4 bases. CDR3 size: 16 residues. CDR3 residues: CASSPLAGAFTGELFF. CDR3 coding DNA: TGTGCCAGCAGTCCCCTAGCGGGGGCCTTCACCGGGGAGCTGTTTTTT.

The chain employs TRBV19 and TRBJ2-7; D might be TRBD2 (6 bases). The CDR3 is 16 residues long. From germline, CDR1 is LNHDA and CDR2 SQIVND (reference sequence). V lost 3 bases, J lost 5 bases, and 20 bases lay in between. As DNA, the CDR3 is TGTGCCAGTAGTATGGCGGGAACGAGATTCCTCCACGAGCAGTACTTC. Translation gives CASSMAGTRFLHEQYF.

This clonotype was counted a few times. This chain uses TRBV2 with TRBJ1-6, with a possible D match to TRBD1 (6 bases). CDR1 and CDR2 from the germline V gene are SNHLY and FYNNEI. V was clipped by 5 bases and J by 1 base, with 21 bases between them. The CDR3 sequence is 19 residues long. CDR3 sequence reads: CASSTISGQSFSYNSPLHF. In nucleotides, the CDR3 is TGTGCCAGCAGTACGATCTCGGGACAAAGTTTTTCCTATAATTCACCCCTCCACTTT.

This clonotype was recorded at least ten times. The DNA of the CDR3 is TGTGCCAGCAGCTTCAGGGGGCTCGCCGGGGAGCTGTTTTTT. Its translation is CASSFRGLAGELFF. The V gene is TRBV7-2, the J gene TRBJ2-2; 8 bases agree with TRBD1. CDR1 and CDR2 (germline): SGHTA, FQGNSA. J lost 6 bases, V lost 3 bases, and 3 bases had no gene match. The CDR3 extends over 14 amino acids. The complete variable domain, with remaining parts taken from reference TRBV7-2 and TRBJ2-2, reads GAGVSQSPSNKVTEKGKDVELRCDPISGHTALYWYRQSLGQGLEFLIYFQGNSAPDKSGLPSDRFSAERTGGSVSTLTIQRTQQEDSAVYLCASSFRGLAGELFFGEGSRLTVL.